The T cell receptor (beta chain) under discussion was sequenced for a study of neurological immune-mediated disorders. Study information: The 35 or so multiple sclerosis patients comprised some 30 relapsing-remitting and 3 secondary progressive cases.

The cDNA was generated by 5'RACE with 10-nucleotide random UMIs. TCRdb passed the 5' RACE reads through MiXCR, listing each CDR3 protein once. Here the sample spans 84,000 or so distinct CDR3 sequences, 4.3% being singletons. This clonotype showed up many times. Time point noted: longitudinal time-point 3. The sequenced material came from PBMCs. The sequence was collected from a woman aged 55 to 70 with multiple sclerosis.

The CDR3 here is CSAGSGGEGYTF. CDR3 nucleotide sequence: TGCAGTGCTGGCTCAGGGGGGGAAGGCTACACCTTC. This sequence joins TRBV20-1 and TRBJ1-2, with 7 bases fitting TRBD1. CDR1 and CDR2 from the germline V gene are DFQATT and SNEGSKA (reference sequence). Germline trimming cut 5 bases from V and 8 bases from J; bases unmatched to any gene: 8. The CDR3 length is 12 residues.